The entry that follows covers one TCR beta chain sequence. These data belong to a study of blood T cell repertoires in COVID-19. Study details: From the United States, Italy and Spain came samples of acute and convalescent COVID-19. Sources were T cells, B-cell-depleted T cells, or PBMCs; the material itself was cDNA or gDNA.

V was trimmed by 3 bases and J by 0 bases, leaving 12 bases between them. Germline lookup yields CDR1 LNHDA and CDR2 SQIVND (reference sequence). This CDR3 contains 16 residues. Per the original data handling: Estimation of nucleated cell counts was performed using reference gene primer amplification. Profiled with immunoSEQ multiplex PCR; TCRdb holds only in-frame clones, not every one. For V, J and clone size, that table is used; D and trimming come from the DNA. Among roughly 68,000 clones, around 90% were seen once, and the ten largest hold around 30%. The rearrangement links TRBV19 to TRBJ2-4; no firm D call. Sequenced material: peripheral blood. This receptor was taken from a man between 45 and 60 years old with acute or convalescent COVID-19. The CDR3 DNA sequence: TGTGCCAGTAGTATGGAGTCCATTGGAGCCAAAAACATTCAGTACTTC. It yields the protein CASSMESIGAKNIQYF.